The next 25 T cell receptor beta chains were all read from a single sample in a study. From the 5' RACE reads, TCRdb called clonotypes with MiXCR, one entry per CDR3 protein. Of some 64,000 distinct CDR3 sequences in the sample, about 22% are singletons; the top ten hold 2.5% to 3%. Sequencing used memory CD4+ T cells sorted from a lymph node. Indicated subset: memory CD4+ T cells, CD4+CD45RO+CD25-. Every receptor here comes from a female donor with breast cancer.

This clonotype was found a few times. V gene TRBV6-2 or TRBV6-3 combines with J gene TRBJ2-1; 8 nucleotides align to TRBD2. V was clipped by 6 bases and J by 8 bases; unmatched bases: 12. The CDR3 contains 15 residues. Germline V gives CDR1 MNHEY, CDR2 SVGEGT. CDR3 sequence reads: CASSRFREGWDEQFF. The CDR3 coding sequence is TGTGCCAGCAGCCGTTTTCGGGAGGGCTGGGATGAGCAGTTCTTC.

This clonotype was counted only a few times. This sequence joins TRBV6-5 and TRBJ2-1, with D unclear. Trimming left V 4 bases short and J 1 base short, with 11 bases between. This CDR3 comprises 15 residues. Germline V lookup: CDR1 MNHEY, CDR2 SVGAGI. The CDR3 spells CASSFRFKSYNEQFF. For the CDR3, the DNA is TGTGCCAGCAGTTTTCGATTCAAATCCTACAATGAGCAGTTCTTC.

Of note for this clonotype: A junction end diverges from the germline sequence, so it may reflect a read error. V usage is TRBV5-1 and J usage is TRBJ2-2; tentatively, D is TRBD1 (6 bases). The length of the CDR3 is 16 residues. Germline V gene lookup returns CDR1 SGHRS and CDR2 YFSETQ. CDR3 nucleotide sequence: TGCGCCAGCAGCCGGGACACCCGAGGATCCACCAGGGAGCTGTTTTTT. It encodes CASSRDTRGSTRELFF.

Comments on this clonotype: A much larger clone differs by one base, so this may be a read error. The rearrangement uses TRBV7-9 and TRBJ1-1; D gene ambiguous. Germline CDR1 SEHNR, CDR2 FQNEAQ (reference sequence). The CDR3 length is 13 residues. The V end was cut by 8 bases, the J end by 2 bases, with 12 bases between. The CDR3 DNA is TGTGCCAGCGGCCCTCAGGCAAACACTGAAGCTTTCTTT. It codes for CASGPQANTEAFF.

This clonotype is medium-sized. The chain carries TRBV7-6 and TRBJ2-3; unclear D gene. The CDR3 runs 12 residues. V dropped 5 bases and J dropped 6 bases, with 9 bases sitting between them. Germline CDR1 reads SGHVS; CDR2 reads FNYEAQ. The CDR3 region has the DNA TGTGCCAGCAGCCCCTCGCCGGATACGCAGTATTTT. Residues: CASSPSPDTQYF.

CDR3 sequence reads: CASSQAINTEAFF. The CDR3 bases are TGTGCCAGCAGCCAAGCGATTAACACTGAAGCTTTCTTT. The chain couples TRBV14 to TRBJ1-1; no firm D call. The V and J ends lost 1 base and 2 bases respectively, with 5 bases between them. Per germline, CDR1 SGHDN and CDR2 FVKESK. The CDR3 length is 13 residues.

On this clonotype itself: Since a much larger clone is just one base distant, this may be a read error. The chain employs TRBV6-5 and TRBJ2-2; D call uncertain. The V end lost 7 bases, the J end lost 5 bases, and 14 bases lay between the germline ends. This CDR3 contains 14 residues. In germline, CDR1 is MNHEY, CDR2 SVGAGI. DNA of the CDR3: TGTGCCAGCAAGCTAGGGCATGCTACCGGGGAGCTGTTTTTT. Translated, it gives CASKLGHATGELFF.

With respect to this clonotype: Germline and junction disagree at one end, which may indicate a read error. The CDR3 reads CASSLAYSSYEQCF. As DNA, the CDR3 is TGTGCCAGCAGCTTAGCGTACAGCTCCTACGAGCAGTGCTTC. The chain has TRBV7-2 and TRBJ2-7; D is undetermined. Germline-derived CDR1 and CDR2 are SGHTA and FQGNSA. The CDR3 runs to 14 residues.

This chain joins TRBV20-1 and TRBJ1-1; tentative D call: TRBD1 (6 bases). The CDR3 has 17 amino acids. Germline V gives CDR1 DFQATT, CDR2 SNEGSKA (reference sequence). The V end was cut by 5 bases, the J end by 0 bases, with 22 bases between. DNA of the CDR3: TGCAGTGCTCCCCAGCAGGGGTTCGAGAGGATGAACACTGAAGCTTTCTTT. It translates to CSAPQQGFERMNTEAFF.

The chain joins TRBV24-1 to TRBJ2-1; 9 bases line up with TRBD2. CDR1 and CDR2 (germline): KGHDR, SFDVKD. Trimming took 9 bases from V and 8 from J; bases not matched to a gene: 10. The CDR3 consists of 14 residues. This CDR3 is CATYAGGPGHEQFF. DNA for the CDR3: TGTGCCACCTATGCGGGAGGGCCAGGTCATGAGCAGTTCTTC.

The chain recombines TRBV2 with TRBJ1-2; D possibly corresponds to TRBD1 (5 bases). CDR1 and CDR2 from the germline V gene are SNHLY and FYNNEI. The ends were cut back, 2 bases at V and 8 bases at J, with 12 bases in the middle. There are 13 residues in the CDR3. In DNA form, the CDR3 reads TGTGCCAGCAGTGAATCGGGGGTGGGAGGCTACACCTTC. It yields the protein CASSESGVGGYTF. Full variable domain (missing parts from reference TRBV2 and TRBJ1-2): EPEVTQTPSHQVTQMGQEVILRCVPISNHLYFYWYRQILGQKVEFLVSFYNNEISEKSEIFDDQFSVERPDGSNFTLKIRSTKLEDSAMYFCASSESGVGGYTFGSGTRLTVV.

This clonotype came up a few times. CDR3 sequence (DNA): TGTGCCAGCAGTCAAGACAGGGAAAAAGCTTTCTTT. The encoded protein is CASSQDREKAFF. The rearrangement links TRBV12-3 or TRBV12-4 to TRBJ1-1; 7 positions agree with TRBD1. The ends lost 5 bases at V and 9 bases at J; junction bases unmatched: 6. The CDR3 loop spans 12 amino acids.

This clonotype came up a few times. The chain is built from TRBV24-1 and TRBJ2-5, with D uncertain. Between the trimmed V and J ends, which lost 3 bases and 4 bases, there was a span of 14 bases. Germline V CDR1 and CDR2: KGHDR, SFDVKD. The CDR3 covers 15 residues. CDR3 protein: CATSDPAIMGETQYF. For the CDR3, the DNA is TGTGCCACCAGTGATCCAGCAATAATGGGAGAGACCCAGTACTTC.

The chain uses TRBV7-2 and TRBJ2-3; 11 positions agree with TRBD2. This CDR3 contains 13 residues. CDR1 is SGHTA and CDR2 is FQGNSA in the germline V gene. The trim removed 5 bases at V and 11 bases at J, leaving 6 bases unmatched. In DNA, the CDR3 is TGTGCCAGCAGCCTAAGGGGGACTAGCGGGCAGTATTTT. Translating it yields CASSLRGTSGQYF.

The rearrangement links TRBV7-9 to TRBJ2-7; possibly TRBD2 for D (6 bases). This CDR3 is 14 amino acids long. Germline CDR1 is SEHNR and CDR2 is FQNEAQ (reference sequence). The ends were cut back, 2 bases at V and 0 bases at J, with 8 bases in the middle. CDR3 residues: CASSLSGSSYEQYF. For the CDR3, the DNA is TGTGCCAGCAGCTTATCCGGGAGCTCCTACGAGCAGTACTTC.

Concerning this clonotype: Germline is not matched at one junction end, which may reflect a read error. Here the CDR3 reads CASSFGLGYNPPLHF. The CDR3 DNA follows: TGTGCCAGCAGTTTCGGGTTGGGATATAATCCACCCCTCCACTTT. This chain connects TRBV6-5 to TRBJ1-6; no firm D call. From germline, CDR1 is MNHEY and CDR2 SVGAGI. The CDR3 spans 15 residues.

This clonotype was counted a single time. A junction boundary mismatches the germline segment, possibly from a read error. V is TRBV6-1 and J is TRBJ1-5; 8 nucleotides match TRBD1. The CDR3 has 13 amino acids. The germline gives CDR1 MNHNS, CDR2 SASEGT. CDR3: CTSRTGFREPQHF. CDR3 in DNA: TGTACCAGCAGGACAGGGTTCAGAGAGCCCCAGCATTTT.

The chain joins TRBV7-3 to TRBJ2-2; D gene ambiguous. The CDR3 has 13 residues. From germline, CDR1 is SGHTA and CDR2 FQGTGA. V gave up 5 bases and J gave up 6 bases, with 10 bases separating them. The chain's CDR3 is CASSAQRAGELFF. CDR3 bases: TGTGCCAGCAGCGCCCAACGGGCCGGGGAGCTGTTTTTT.

The DNA for the CDR3 is TGTGCCACCAGTGATGCGTCTAGCGGGAGAACAGATACGCAGTATTTT. This gives the protein CATSDASSGRTDTQYF. The chain carries TRBV24-1 and TRBJ2-3; TRBD2 aligns across 10 bases. The germline gives CDR1 KGHDR, CDR2 SFDVKD. V gave up 3 bases and J gave up 3 bases; unmatched junction bases: 5. This CDR3 comprises 16 residues.

This clonotype was observed a few times. The V gene is TRBV29-1, the J gene TRBJ2-2; D is uncertain. The germline V gene has CDR1 SQVTM and CDR2 ANQGSEA. The CDR3 extends over 13 amino acids. V was clipped by 2 bases and J by 4 bases, with 8 bases between them. The CDR3 nucleotides are TGCAGCGTTGAAAAGCGATTCACCGGGGAGCTGTTTTTT. The encoded protein is CSVEKRFTGELFF.

Only a few counts were recorded for this clonotype. The chain couples TRBV2 to TRBJ2-3; D may match TRBD1 or TRBD2 (7 bases each). Trimming left V 7 bases short and J 3 bases short, with 14 bases between. The V gene's germline CDR1 is SNHLY and CDR2 FYNNEI. This CDR3 spans 14 amino acids. The CDR3 DNA reads as TGTGCCAGCACCGAGCAGGGGGGGACAGATACGCAGTATTTT. Protein: CASTEQGGTDTQYF.

This clonotype occurred many times. The chain uses TRBV4-2 and TRBJ1-1; D is unclear. Germline CDR1 is LGHNA and CDR2 is YNFKEQ. The CDR3 runs 15 residues. With 0 bases removed from V and 1 base from J, the gap between germline ends came to 9 bases. In DNA, the CDR3 is TGTGCCAGCAGCCAAGATTCGGCAGGGAACACTGAAGCTTTCTTT. It is translated as CASSQDSAGNTEAFF.

This chain's CDR3 is CASSFAGRDTQYF. In DNA form, the CDR3 reads TGTGCCAGCAGCTTTGCGGGGAGGGATACGCAGTATTTT. J is TRBJ2-3 and V is TRBV7-9; possibly TRBD2 for D (6 bases). The CDR3 length is 13 residues. Germline lookup yields CDR1 SEHNR and CDR2 FQNEAQ (reference sequence). Trimming took off 3 bases at V and 6 bases at J, with 10 bases between the two ends.

The sample holds a few counts of this clonotype. This chain links TRBV7-2 with TRBJ1-1; a weak D match, TRBD1 (5 bases). The CDR3 runs 20 residues. Germline V CDR1 and CDR2: SGHTA, FQGNSA. V gave up 5 bases and J gave up 5 bases, with 33 bases separating them. CDR3 in DNA: TGTGCCAGCAGCCCAAATCCGGTTTTAAAGGGACGCCCGAGGAGTACTGAAGCTTTCTTT. It yields the protein CASSPNPVLKGRPRSTEAFF. The full variable domain, in which reference TRBV7-2 and TRBJ1-1 provide the parts outside the CDR3, is GAGVSQSPSNKVTEKGKDVELRCDPISGHTALYWYRQSLGQGLEFLIYFQGNSAPDKSGLPSDRFSAERTGGSVSTLTIQRTQQEDSAVYLCASSPNPVLKGRPRSTEAFFGQGTRLTVV.

This chain uses TRBV5-1 with TRBJ2-2; D might be TRBD2 (5 bases). CDR3 size: 15 residues. CDR1 and CDR2 from the germline V gene are SGHRS and YFSETQ. V shed 3 bases and J shed 4 bases, with 13 bases lying between them. CDR3 bases: TGCGCCAGCAGCTCCCTAGGAGGAAGCACCGGGGAGCTGTTTTTT. Its translation is CASSSLGGSTGELFF.